These T cell receptor beta chains were read from a single sample in a study of blood T cell repertoires in COVID-19. Assay: immunoSEQ multiplex PCR; the TCRdb copy retains only in-frame clones and omits some. The profile shows about 50,000 clones, over 85% of them singletons. Sequenced: peripheral blood. These receptors originate from a man older than 75 with active or convalescent COVID-19. Both conserved end residues are part of each CDR3. D genes are given only for firm matches. Where a row states a size, it is once, few, many or the class of an expanded clone; other rows omit it.

clone size,V gene,D gene,J gene,CDR3 protein,CDR3 DNA
NA,TRBV27,NA,TRBJ1-5,CASSLSAQDSNQPQHF,TGTGCCAGCAGTTTATCGGCACAGGATAGCAATCAGCCCCAGCATTTT
NA,TRBV30,TRBD1,TRBJ1-4,CAWRAGGGFEKLFF,TGTGCCTGGAGGGCAGGGGGCGGTTTTGAAAAACTGTTTTTT
NA,TRBV7-2,TRBD2,TRBJ2-7,CASRRREGGAYEQYF,TGTGCCAGCCGGCGGCGGGAGGGCGGTGCCTACGAGCAGTACTTC
NA,TRBV18,NA,TRBJ1-6,CASSPNNPGRDNSPLHF,TGTGCCAGCTCACCTAATAATCCGGGGAGGGATAATTCACCCCTCCACTTT
NA,TRBV4-3,NA,TRBJ2-3,CASSPQRRDTQYF,TGCGCCAGCAGCCCCCAGAGGCGGGATACGCAGTATTTT
NA,TRBV7-8,NA,TRBJ1-2,CASSPQLPGYTF,TGTGCCAGCAGCCCCCAGTTACCTGGCTACACCTTC
few,TRBV27,NA,TRBJ1-6,CASSVTRDSRSSPLHF,TGTGCCAGCAGTGTGACTCGGGACTCCCGCTCCTCACCCCTCCACTTT
once,TRBV11-2,NA,TRBJ1-1,CASSLRSGVSGGSTEAFF,TGTGCCAGCAGCTTAAGGTCGGGGGTAAGCGGTGGGAGCACTGAAGCTTTCTTT
NA,TRBV10-3,TRBD1,TRBJ1-6,CAINSGQEDYNSPLHF,TGTGCCATCAATAGCGGACAGGAAGACTATAATTCACCCCTCCACTTT
NA,TRBV30,TRBD2,TRBJ2-7,CAWTPGGESSYEQYF,TGTGCCTGGACACCCGGGGGGGAGAGCTCCTACGAGCAGTACTTC
NA,TRBV28,TRBD2,TRBJ2-7,CASSENVGLAGDYEQYF,TGTGCCAGCAGTGAGAACGTCGGACTAGCGGGAGATTACGAGCAGTACTTC
NA,TRBV11-3,TRBD2,TRBJ2-1,CASSPSGGVWVEQFF,TGTGCCAGCAGCCCTAGCGGGGGGGTTTGGGTGGAGCAGTTCTTC
NA,TRBV6-6,NA,TRBJ1-4,CASSYGRGEKLFF,TGTGCCAGCAGTTACGGAAGGGGTGAAAAACTGTTTTTT
NA,TRBV19,NA,TRBJ1-2,CASTKPNYGYTF,TGTGCCAGTACCAAGCCCAACTATGGCTACACCTTC
NA,TRBV3-1/TRBV3-2,NA,TRBJ1-1,CASSQEGQQETEAFF,TGTGCCAGCAGCCAAGAGGGGCAGCAGGAAACTGAAGCTTTCTTT
NA,TRBV6-2/TRBV6-3,TRBD1,TRBJ1-1,CASSYSGRGLTEAFF,TGTGCCAGCAGTTACTCGGGTAGGGGGCTCACTGAAGCTTTCTTT
NA,TRBV6-2/TRBV6-3,TRBD2,TRBJ2-1,CASSKGLAGRTYNEQFF,TGTGCCAGCAGTAAGGGACTAGCGGGAAGAACGTACAATGAGCAGTTCTTC
once,TRBV10-3,NA,TRBJ2-1,CAITTEAYNEQFF,TGTGCCATCACCACGGAGGCCTACAATGAGCAGTTCTTC
NA,TRBV3-1/TRBV3-2,TRBD2,TRBJ2-1,CASSPGGLAGGSSYNEQFF,TGTGCCAGCAGCCCTGGAGGGTTAGCGGGGGGGAGCTCCTACAATGAGCAGTTCTTC
NA,TRBV3-1/TRBV3-2,NA,TRBJ2-2,CASSQFTPGTGELFF,TGTGCCAGCAGCCAATTTACGCCAGGGACCGGGGAGCTGTTTTTT
NA,TRBV7-2,TRBD2,TRBJ2-2,CASSLHFRGGNTGELFF,TGTGCCAGCAGCTTACATTTCCGGGGGGGGAACACCGGGGAGCTGTTTTTT
NA,TRBV2,TRBD1,TRBJ1-2,CASSELTGGANWGYTF,TGTGCCAGCAGTGAACTGACAGGGGGCGCTAACTGGGGCTACACCTTC
NA,TRBV3-1/TRBV3-2,TRBD1,TRBJ2-7,CASSHAGTGVSEQYF,TGTGCCAGCAGCCACGCCGGGACAGGGGTAAGCGAGCAGTACTTC
NA,TRBV4-2,NA,TRBJ2-1,CASSQDGSQDNEQFF,TGTGCCAGCAGCCAAGACGGTAGTCAGGACAATGAGCAGTTCTTC
few,TRBV9,NA,TRBJ2-1,CASSKTSNTYNEQFF,TGTGCCAGCAGCAAAACTAGCAACACCTACAATGAGCAGTTCTTC
NA,TRBV3-1/TRBV3-2,NA,TRBJ2-3,CASSPPGPTATDTQYF,TGTGCCAGCAGCCCCCCAGGCCCAACCGCGACAGATACGCAGTATTTT
NA,TRBV5-1,NA,TRBJ2-1,CASSLGGGAYNEQFF,TGCGCCAGCAGCTTGGGCGGGGGCGCCTACAATGAGCAGTTCTTC
NA,TRBV25-1,NA,TRBJ2-7,CASSPPGGSSYEQYF,TGTGCCAGCTCTCCTCCAGGGGGGAGCTCCTACGAGCAGTACTTC
NA,TRBV30,TRBD2,TRBJ2-7,CAWSRASGRSLPYEQYF,TGTGCCTGGAGTCGGGCTAGCGGGAGATCTCTCCCCTACGAGCAGTACTTC
NA,TRBV5-5,TRBD1,TRBJ1-1,CASSLGQGSTEAFF,TGTGCCAGCAGCTTGGGACAGGGGAGCACTGAAGCTTTCTTT
NA,TRBV4-3,TRBD1,TRBJ1-1,CASSQGNRGPMNTEAFF,TGCGCCAGCAGCCAGGGGAACAGGGGCCCTATGAACACTGAAGCTTTCTTT
NA,TRBV5-1,TRBD2,TRBJ2-3,CASSFSGGSTDTQYF,TGCGCCAGCAGCTTCAGCGGGGGGAGCACAGATACGCAGTATTTT